This T cell receptor (beta chain) was recorded in a study of T cells in Graves' hyperthyroidism and ophthalmopathy. General study results and limits: Ophthalmopathy, as predicted by the model, came a median about seven months after the prediction.

Comment on this clonotype: Its antigen is unidentified.

It was RNA transcripts that yielded the amplified TCR beta CDR3 regions. A first-round RT-PCR of the TCR CDR3 used the HTBI primer set. TCRdb independently ran MiXCR on the multiplex PCR reads; one entry per CDR3 protein. The sample yields some 300,000 distinct CDR3 sequences, around 15% seen once. Germline V gives CDR1 MNHEY, CDR2 SVGEGT. This CDR3 region has 14 residues. The V segment lost 4 bases and the J segment 3 bases; nucleotides outside the gene matches: 4. The chain uses TRBV6-2 or TRBV6-3 and TRBJ1-2; 8 nucleotides match TRBD1. Sample: blood. The receptor comes from a woman between 40 and 50 years old with Graves' hyperthyroidism. The CDR3 region has the DNA TGTGCCAGCAGTTTACCAGGGGGCTACTATGGCTACACCTTC. As protein: CASSLPGGYYGYTF.